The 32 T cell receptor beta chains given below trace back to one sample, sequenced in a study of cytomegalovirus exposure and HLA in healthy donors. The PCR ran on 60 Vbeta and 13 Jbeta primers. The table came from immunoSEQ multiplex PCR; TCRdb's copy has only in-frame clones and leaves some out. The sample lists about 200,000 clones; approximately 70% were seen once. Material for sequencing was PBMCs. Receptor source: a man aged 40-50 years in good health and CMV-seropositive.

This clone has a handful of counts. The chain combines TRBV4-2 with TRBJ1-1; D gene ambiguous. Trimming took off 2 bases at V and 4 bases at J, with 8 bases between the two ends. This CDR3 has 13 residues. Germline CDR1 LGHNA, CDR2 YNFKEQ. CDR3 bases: TGTGCCAGCAGCCAACCTGAGGCCACTGAAGCTTTCTTT. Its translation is CASSQPEATEAFF.

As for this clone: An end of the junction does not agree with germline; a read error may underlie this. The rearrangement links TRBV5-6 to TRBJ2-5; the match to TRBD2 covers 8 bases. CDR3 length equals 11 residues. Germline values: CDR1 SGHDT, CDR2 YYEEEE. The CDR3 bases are TGTGCCAGCAGCTTCGGGGGGGCATGGGACTTC. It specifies CASSFGGAWDF.

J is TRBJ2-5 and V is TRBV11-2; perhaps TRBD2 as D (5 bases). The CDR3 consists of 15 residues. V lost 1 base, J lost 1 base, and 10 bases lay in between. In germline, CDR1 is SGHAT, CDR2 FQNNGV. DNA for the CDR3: TGTGCCAGCAGCTTAGGGAGGATTCCCCAAGAGACCCAGTACTTC. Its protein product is CASSLGRIPQETQYF. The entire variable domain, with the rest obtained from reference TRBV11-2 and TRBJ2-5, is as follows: EAGVAQSPRYKIIEKRQSVAFWCNPISGHATLYWYQQILGQGPKLLIQFQNNGVVDDSQLPKDRFSAERLKGVDSTLKIQPAKLEDSAVYLCASSLGRIPQETQYFGPGTRLLVL.

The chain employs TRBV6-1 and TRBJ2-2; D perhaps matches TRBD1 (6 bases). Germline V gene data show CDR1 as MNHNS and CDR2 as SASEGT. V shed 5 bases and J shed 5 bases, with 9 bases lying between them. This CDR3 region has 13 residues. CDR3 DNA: TGTGCCAGCAGTACAGGGCGTACCGGGGAGCTGTTTTTT. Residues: CASSTGRTGELFF.

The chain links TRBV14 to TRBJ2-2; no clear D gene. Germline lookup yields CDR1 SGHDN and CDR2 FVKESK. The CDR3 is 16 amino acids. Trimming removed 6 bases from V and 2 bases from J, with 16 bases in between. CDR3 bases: TGTGCCAGCAGTCGTCCGATGGGCACCAACACCGGGGAGCTGTTTTTT. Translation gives CASSRPMGTNTGELFF.

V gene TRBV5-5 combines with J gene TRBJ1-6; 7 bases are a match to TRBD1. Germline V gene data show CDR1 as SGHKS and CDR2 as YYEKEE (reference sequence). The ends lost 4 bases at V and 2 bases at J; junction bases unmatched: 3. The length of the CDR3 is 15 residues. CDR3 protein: CASSKGQAYNSPLHF. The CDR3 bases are TGTGCCAGCAGCAAAGGACAGGCCTATAATTCACCCCTCCACTTT.

CDR3 amino acids: CASRPGLPSYNEQFF. Written as DNA, the CDR3 is TGTGCCAGCAGACCCGGACTACCTTCGTACAATGAGCAGTTCTTC. This rearrangement joins TRBV5-4 to TRBJ2-1, with D perhaps TRBD2 (6 bases). V was cut by 5 bases and J by 4 bases, with 16 bases left in between. The CDR3 has 15 residues. The germline V gene encodes CDR1 SGHNT and CDR2 YYREEE (reference sequence).

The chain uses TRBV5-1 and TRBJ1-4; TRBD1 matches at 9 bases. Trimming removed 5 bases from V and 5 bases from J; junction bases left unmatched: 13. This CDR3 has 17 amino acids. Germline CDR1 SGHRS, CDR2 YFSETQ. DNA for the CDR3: TGCGCCAGCAGTTACAACCAAGGACAGGGGAGGAATGAAAAACTGTTTTTT. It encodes CASSYNQGQGRNEKLFF.

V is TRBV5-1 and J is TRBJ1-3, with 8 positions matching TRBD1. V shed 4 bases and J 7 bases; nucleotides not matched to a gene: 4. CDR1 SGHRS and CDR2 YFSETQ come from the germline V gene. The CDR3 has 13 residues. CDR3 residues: CASSPTGGNTIYF. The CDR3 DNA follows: TGCGCCAGCAGCCCCACAGGGGGGAACACCATATATTTT. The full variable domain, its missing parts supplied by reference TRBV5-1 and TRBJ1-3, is KAGVTQTPRYLIKTRGQQVTLSCSPISGHRSVSWYQQTPGQGLQFLFEYFSETQRNKGNFPGRFSGRQFSNSRSEMNVSTLELGDSALYLCASSPTGGNTIYFGEGSWLTVV.

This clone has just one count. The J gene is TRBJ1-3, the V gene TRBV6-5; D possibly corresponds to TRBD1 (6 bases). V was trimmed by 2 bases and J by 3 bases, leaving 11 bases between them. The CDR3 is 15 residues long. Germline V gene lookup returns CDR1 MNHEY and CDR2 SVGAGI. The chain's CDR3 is CASSYAGDGGNTIYF. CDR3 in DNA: TGTGCCAGCAGTTACGCAGGGGACGGTGGAAACACCATATATTTT.

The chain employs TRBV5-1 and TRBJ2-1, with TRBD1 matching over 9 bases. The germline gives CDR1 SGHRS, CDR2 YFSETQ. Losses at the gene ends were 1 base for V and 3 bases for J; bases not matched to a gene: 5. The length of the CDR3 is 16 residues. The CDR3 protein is CASSLSTGGVYNEQFF. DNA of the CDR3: TGCGCCAGCAGCTTGTCGACAGGGGGAGTCTACAATGAGCAGTTCTTC.

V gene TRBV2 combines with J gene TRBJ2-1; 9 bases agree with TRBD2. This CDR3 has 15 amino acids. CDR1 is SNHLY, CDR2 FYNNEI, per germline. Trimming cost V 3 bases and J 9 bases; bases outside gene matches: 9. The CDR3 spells CASSEGRGGRGEQFF. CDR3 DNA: TGTGCCAGCAGTGAGGGGCGGGGGGGCCGTGGTGAGCAGTTCTTC.

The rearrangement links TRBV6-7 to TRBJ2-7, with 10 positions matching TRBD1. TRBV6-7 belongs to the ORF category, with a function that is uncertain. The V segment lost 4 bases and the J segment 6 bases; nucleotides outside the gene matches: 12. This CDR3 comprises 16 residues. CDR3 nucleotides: TGTGCCAGCAGTTCCTCCCCTCGCGGGACAGGGGTCGAGCAGTACTTC. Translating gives CASSSSPRGTGVEQYF.

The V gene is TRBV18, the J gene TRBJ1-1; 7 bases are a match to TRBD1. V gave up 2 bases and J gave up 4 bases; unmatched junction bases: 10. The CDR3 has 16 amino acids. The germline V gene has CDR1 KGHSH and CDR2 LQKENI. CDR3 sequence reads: CASSPRQGGLGTEAFF. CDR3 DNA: TGTGCCAGCTCACCAAGGCAGGGGGGATTGGGCACTGAAGCTTTCTTT.

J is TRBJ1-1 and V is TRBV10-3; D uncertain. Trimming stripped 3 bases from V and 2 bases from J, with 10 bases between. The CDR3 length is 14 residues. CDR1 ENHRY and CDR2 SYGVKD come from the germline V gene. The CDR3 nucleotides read TGTGCCATCAGTGACCCCCAGGATAACACTGAAGCTTTCTTT. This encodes CAISDPQDNTEAFF.

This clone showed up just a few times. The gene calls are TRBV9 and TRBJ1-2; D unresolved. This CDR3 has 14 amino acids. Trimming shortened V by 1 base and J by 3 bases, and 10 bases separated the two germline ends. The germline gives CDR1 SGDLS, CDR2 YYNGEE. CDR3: CASSVNMQDYGYTF. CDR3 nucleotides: TGTGCCAGCAGCGTAAATATGCAGGACTATGGCTACACCTTC.

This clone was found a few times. The DNA for the CDR3 is TGTGCCAGCAGCCATGGGACAGGGGCCCACGAGCAGTACTTC. It yields the protein CASSHGTGAHEQYF. The chain links TRBV7-2 to TRBJ2-7, with 10 positions matching TRBD1. The CDR3 is 14 amino acids. The V segment lost 5 bases and the J segment 5 bases; nucleotides outside the gene matches: 6. Germline assignment: CDR1 SGHTA and CDR2 FQGNSA.

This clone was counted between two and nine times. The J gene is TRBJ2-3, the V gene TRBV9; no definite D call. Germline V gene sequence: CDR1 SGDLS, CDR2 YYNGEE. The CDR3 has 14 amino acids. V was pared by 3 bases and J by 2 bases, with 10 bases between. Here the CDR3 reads CASSARLLTDTQYF. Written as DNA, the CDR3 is TGTGCCAGCAGCGCCCGACTCCTCACAGATACGCAGTATTTT.

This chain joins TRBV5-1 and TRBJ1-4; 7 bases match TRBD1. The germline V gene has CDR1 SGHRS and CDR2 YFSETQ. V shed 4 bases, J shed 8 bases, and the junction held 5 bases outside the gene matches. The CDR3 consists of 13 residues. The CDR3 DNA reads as TGCGCCAGCAGCGAGGGGGCTAGAGAAAAACTGTTTTTT. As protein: CASSEGAREKLFF. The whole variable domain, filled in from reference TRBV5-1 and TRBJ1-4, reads KAGVTQTPRYLIKTRGQQVTLSCSPISGHRSVSWYQQTPGQGLQFLFEYFSETQRNKGNFPGRFSGRQFSNSRSEMNVSTLELGDSALYLCASSEGAREKLFFGSGTQLSVL.

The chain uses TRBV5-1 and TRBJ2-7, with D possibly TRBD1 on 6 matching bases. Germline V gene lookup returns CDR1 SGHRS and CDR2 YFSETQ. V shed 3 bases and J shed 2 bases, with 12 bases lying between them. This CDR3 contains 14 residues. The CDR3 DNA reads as TGCGCCAGCAGCTCTGGACAGCTAACCTACGAGCAGTACTTC. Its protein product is CASSSGQLTYEQYF.

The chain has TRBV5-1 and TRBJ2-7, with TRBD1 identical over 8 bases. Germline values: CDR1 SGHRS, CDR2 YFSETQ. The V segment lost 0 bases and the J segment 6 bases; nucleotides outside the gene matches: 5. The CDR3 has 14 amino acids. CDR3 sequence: CASSLEGRGREQYF. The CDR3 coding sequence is TGCGCCAGCAGCTTGGAGGGCAGGGGGCGCGAGCAGTACTTC. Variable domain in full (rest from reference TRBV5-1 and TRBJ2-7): KAGVTQTPRYLIKTRGQQVTLSCSPISGHRSVSWYQQTPGQGLQFLFEYFSETQRNKGNFPGRFSGRQFSNSRSEMNVSTLELGDSALYLCASSLEGRGREQYFGPGTRLTVT.

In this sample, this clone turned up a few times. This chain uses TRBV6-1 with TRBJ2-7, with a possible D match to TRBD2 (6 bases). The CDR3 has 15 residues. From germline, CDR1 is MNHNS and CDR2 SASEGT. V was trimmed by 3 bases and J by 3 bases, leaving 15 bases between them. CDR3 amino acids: CASSEIWGTHYEQYF. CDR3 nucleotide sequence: TGTGCCAGCAGTGAGATTTGGGGGACTCACTACGAGCAGTACTTC.

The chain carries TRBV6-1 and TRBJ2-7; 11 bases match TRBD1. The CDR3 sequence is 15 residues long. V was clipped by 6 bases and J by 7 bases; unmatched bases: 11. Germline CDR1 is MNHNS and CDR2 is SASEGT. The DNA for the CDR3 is TGTGCCAGCAGAACAGGACAGGGGGCTTTATGGGAGCAGTACTTC. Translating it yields CASRTGQGALWEQYF.

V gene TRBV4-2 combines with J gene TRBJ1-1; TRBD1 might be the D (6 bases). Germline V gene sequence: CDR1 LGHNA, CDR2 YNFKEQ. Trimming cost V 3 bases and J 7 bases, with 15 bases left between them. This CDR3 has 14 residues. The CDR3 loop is CASSHDRLAFEAFF. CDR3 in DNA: TGTGCCAGCAGCCATGACAGGCTAGCCTTTGAAGCTTTCTTT.

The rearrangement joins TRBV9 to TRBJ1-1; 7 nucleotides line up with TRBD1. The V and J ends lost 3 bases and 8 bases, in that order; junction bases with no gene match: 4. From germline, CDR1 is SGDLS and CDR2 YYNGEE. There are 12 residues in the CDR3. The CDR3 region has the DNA TGTGCCAGCAGCGGCCTAGGGGGCGAAGCTTTCTTT. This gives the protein CASSGLGGEAFF.

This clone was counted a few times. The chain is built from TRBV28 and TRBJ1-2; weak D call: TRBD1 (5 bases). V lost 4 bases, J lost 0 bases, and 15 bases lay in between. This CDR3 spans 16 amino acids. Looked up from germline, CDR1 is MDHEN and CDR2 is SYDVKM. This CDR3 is CASSSQGLRANYGYTF. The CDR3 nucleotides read TGTGCCAGCAGTTCCCAGGGATTACGAGCTAACTATGGCTACACCTTC.

The CDR3 sequence: CATSRLGGDFNEQFF. The CDR3 DNA reads TGTGCCACCTCGCGGCTGGGGGGGGACTTCAATGAGCAGTTCTTC. The V gene is TRBV15, the J gene TRBJ2-1; 7 positions match TRBD2. The germline V gene has CDR1 LNHNV and CDR2 YYDKDF (reference sequence). The CDR3 runs to 15 residues. V gave up 8 bases and J gave up 6 bases; unmatched junction bases: 13. The variable domain in full, completed from reference TRBV15 and TRBJ2-1, reads DAMVIQNPRYQVTQFGKPVTLSCSQTLNHNVMYWYQQKSSQAPKLLFHYYDKDFNNEADTPDNFQSRRPNTSFCFLDIRSPGLGDTAMYLCATSRLGGDFNEQFFGPGTRLTVL.

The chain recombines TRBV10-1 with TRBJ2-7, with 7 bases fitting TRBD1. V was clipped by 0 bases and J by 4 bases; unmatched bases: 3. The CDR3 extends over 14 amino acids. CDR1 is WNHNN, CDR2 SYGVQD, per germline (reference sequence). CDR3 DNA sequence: TGCGCCAGCAGTGAGTCCGGCAGGGGGTACGAGCAGTACTTC. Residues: CASSESGRGYEQYF.

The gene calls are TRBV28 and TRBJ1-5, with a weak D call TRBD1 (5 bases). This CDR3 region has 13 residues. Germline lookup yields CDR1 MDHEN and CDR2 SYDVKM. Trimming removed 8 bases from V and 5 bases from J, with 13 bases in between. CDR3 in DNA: TGTGCCAGCGCGGGGGGGTTGCATCAGCCCCAGCATTTT. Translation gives CASAGGLHQPQHF.

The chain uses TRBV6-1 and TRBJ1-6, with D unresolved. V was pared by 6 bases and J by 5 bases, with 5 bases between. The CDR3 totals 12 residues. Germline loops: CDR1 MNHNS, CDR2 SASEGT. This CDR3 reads CASSTDNSPLHF. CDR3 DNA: TGTGCCAGCAGCACAGATAATTCACCCCTCCACTTT.

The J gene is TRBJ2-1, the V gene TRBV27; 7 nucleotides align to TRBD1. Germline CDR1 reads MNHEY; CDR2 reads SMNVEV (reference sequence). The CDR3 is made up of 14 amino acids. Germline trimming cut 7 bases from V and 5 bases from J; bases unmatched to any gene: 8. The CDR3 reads CASKPGQIHNEQFF. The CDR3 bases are TGTGCCAGCAAGCCGGGACAGATCCACAATGAGCAGTTCTTC.

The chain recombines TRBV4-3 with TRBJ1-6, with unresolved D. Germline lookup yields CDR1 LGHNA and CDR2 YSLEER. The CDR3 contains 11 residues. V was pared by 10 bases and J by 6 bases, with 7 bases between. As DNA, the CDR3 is TGCGCCACCCCCAGTAATTCACCCCTCCACTTT. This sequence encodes CATPSNSPLHF.